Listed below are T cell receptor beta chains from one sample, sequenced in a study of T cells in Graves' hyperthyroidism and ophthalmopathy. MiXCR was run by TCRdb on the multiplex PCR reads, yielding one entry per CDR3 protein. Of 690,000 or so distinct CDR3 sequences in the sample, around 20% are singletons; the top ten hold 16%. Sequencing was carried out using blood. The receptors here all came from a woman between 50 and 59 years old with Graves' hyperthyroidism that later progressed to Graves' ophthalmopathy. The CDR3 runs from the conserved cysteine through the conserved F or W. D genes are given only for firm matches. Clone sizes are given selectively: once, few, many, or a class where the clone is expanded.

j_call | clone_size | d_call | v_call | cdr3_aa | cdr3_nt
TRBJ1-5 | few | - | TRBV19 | CASSIGQGEYQPQHF | TGTGCCAGTAGTATAGGTCAAGGGGAGTATCAGCCCCAGCATTTT
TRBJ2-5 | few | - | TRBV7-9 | CASSLGYSTDRETQYF | TGTGCCAGCAGCTTAGGTTATTCGACCGACCGGGAGACCCAGTACTTC
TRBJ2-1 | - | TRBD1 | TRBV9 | CASSVDRQGAYNEQFF | TGTGCCAGCAGCGTAGACCGACAGGGGGCCTACAATGAGCAGTTCTTC
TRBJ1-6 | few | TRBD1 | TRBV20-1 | CSARLDRDIYGSPLHF | TGCAGTGCCCGACTCGACAGGGACATCTACGGTTCACCCCTCCACTTT
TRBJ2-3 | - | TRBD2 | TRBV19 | CASSMFLAGGPATDTQYF | TGTGCCAGTAGTATGTTCCTAGCGGGGGGGCCAGCCACAGATACGCAGTATTTT
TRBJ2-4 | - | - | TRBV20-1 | CSARRSGTGKNIQYF | TGCAGTGCTAGACGTTCGGGCACGGGCAAAAACATTCAGTACTTC
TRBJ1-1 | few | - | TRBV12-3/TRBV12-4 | CASNLSRGPVNTEAFF | TGTGCCAGCAATTTAAGCCGGGGCCCAGTAAACACTGAAGCTTTCTTT
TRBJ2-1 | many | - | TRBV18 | CASSPPTQESSYNEQFF | TGTGCCAGCTCACCACCAACACAGGAGAGCTCCTACAATGAGCAGTTCTTC
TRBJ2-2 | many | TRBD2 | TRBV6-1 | CASTILAGENTGELFF | TGTGCCAGCACTATCTTAGCGGGGGAGAACACCGGGGAGCTGTTTTTT
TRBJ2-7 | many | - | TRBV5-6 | CASSLTTTNEQYF | TGTGCCAGCAGCTTGACTACCACCAACGAGCAGTACTTC
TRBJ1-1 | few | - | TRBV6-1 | CASGDSISPPEAFF | TGTGCCAGCGGAGACAGTATTTCCCCCCCTGAAGCTTTCTTT
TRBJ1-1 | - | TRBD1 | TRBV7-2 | CASSKGQGRGTEAFF | TGTGCCAGCAGCAAAGGACAGGGAAGGGGCACTGAAGCTTTCTTT
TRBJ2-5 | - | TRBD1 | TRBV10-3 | CAIRSGQAGETQYF | TGTGCCATCAGATCGGGACAGGCAGGGGAGACCCAGTACTTC
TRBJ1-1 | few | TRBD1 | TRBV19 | CASSIAGGVGTEAFF | TGTGCCAGTAGTATAGCAGGGGGCGTCGGGACTGAAGCTTTCTTT
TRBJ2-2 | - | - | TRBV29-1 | CSVEDMGPGELFF | TGCAGCGTTGAAGATATGGGGCCCGGGGAGCTGTTTTTT
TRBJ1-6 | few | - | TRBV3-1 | CASSQGGRVWYSPLHF | TGTGCCAGCAGCCAAGGGGGCAGGGTATGGTATTCACCCCTCCACTTT
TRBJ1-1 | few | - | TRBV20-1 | CSARMGAQNTEAFF | TGCAGTGCTAGGATGGGGGCGCAGAACACTGAAGCTTTCTTT
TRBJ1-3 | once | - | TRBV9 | CASSEDGRSGNTVYF | TGTGCCAGCAGCGAAGACGGGCGCTCTGGAAACACCGTATATTTT
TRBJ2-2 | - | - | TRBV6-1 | CASSPLTRGPNTGELFF | TGTGCCAGCAGCCCCCTTACCAGGGGCCCGAACACCGGGGAGCTGTTTTTT
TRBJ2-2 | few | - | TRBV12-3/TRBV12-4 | CASSFYPPEGALGGELFF | TGTGCCAGCAGTTTTTACCCCCCGGAGGGGGCGCTAGGAGGGGAGCTGTTTTTT
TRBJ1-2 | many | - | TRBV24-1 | CATSTNGQIYGYTF | TGTGCCACCTCTACCAATGGACAGATCTATGGCTACACCTTC